Presented here are 24 T cell receptor beta chains from one specimen sequenced in a study of T cells after somatic rescue of genetic block. Using immunoSEQ multiplex PCR, the repertoire was profiled, and TCRdb retains in-frame clones only, with some absent. The repertoire holds 12,000 or so clones, with under 85% as singletons. Sequencing was carried out using peripheral blood mononuclear cells (PBMCs). Every receptor here comes from a boy between 10 and 17 years old.

The chain uses TRBV5-6 and TRBJ1-2; D ambiguous. This CDR3 has 12 amino acids. Germline V gene lookup returns CDR1 SGHDT and CDR2 YYEEEE. Trimming shortened V by 2 bases and J by 10 bases, and 12 bases separated the two germline ends. CDR3 sequence: CASSFADLNYTF. As DNA, the CDR3 is TGTGCCAGCAGCTTTGCCGACTTGAACTACACCTTC.

The genes are TRBV18 and TRBJ1-5; a weak D match, TRBD1 (6 bases). With 4 bases removed from V and 2 bases from J, the gap between germline ends came to 6 bases. CDR3 length: 13 residues. The germline gives CDR1 KGHSH, CDR2 LQKENI. CDR3 bases: TGTGCCAGCTCACAGGGGGGCAATCAGCCCCAGCATTTT. Its translation: CASSQGGNQPQHF.

The J gene is TRBJ2-2, the V gene TRBV6-5; 7 bases map to TRBD1. J lost 1 base, V lost 4 bases, and 3 bases had no gene match. This CDR3 spans 15 amino acids. From germline, CDR1 is MNHEY and CDR2 SVGAGI. In DNA, the CDR3 is TGTGCCAGCAGTTCCCACAGGGGGAACACCGGGGAGCTGTTTTTT. Translation gives CASSSHRGNTGELFF.

This clone was seen once. The chain couples TRBV5-1 to TRBJ2-2; no firm D call. Looked up from germline, CDR1 is SGHRS and CDR2 is YFSETQ. V dropped 4 bases and J dropped 0 bases, with 4 bases sitting between them. This CDR3 spans 13 amino acids. The CDR3 coding sequence is TGCGCCAGCAGCCGACCGAACACCGGGGAGCTGTTTTTT. Translating gives CASSRPNTGELFF.

The rearrangement uses TRBV9 and TRBJ2-3; tentatively, D is TRBD2 (6 bases). The germline gives CDR1 SGDLS, CDR2 YYNGEE. The CDR3 length is 14 residues. V lost 0 bases to trimming and J lost 2 bases, with 7 bases between them. The CDR3 here is CASSVVDYTDTQYF. The CDR3, as DNA: TGTGCCAGCAGCGTAGTGGACTACACAGATACGCAGTATTTT.

This clone occurred a few times. This chain connects TRBV7-9 to TRBJ1-1; TRBD1 is a possible D gene (6 bases). Per the germline V gene, CDR1 is SEHNR and CDR2 is FQNEAQ (reference sequence). The CDR3 is made up of 15 amino acids. V dropped 0 bases and J dropped 6 bases, with 14 bases sitting between them. CDR3 DNA: TGTGCCAGCAGCTTAGCGGCAGGGGAGGACCCTGAAGCTTTCTTT. As protein: CASSLAAGEDPEAFF.

This chain uses TRBV6-1 with TRBJ2-1; either TRBD1 or TRBD2 may fit D (5 bases each). V gave up 10 bases and J gave up 8 bases, with 21 bases separating them. The CDR3 contains 14 residues. The germline V gene has CDR1 MNHNS and CDR2 SASEGT. CDR3 nucleotides: TGTGCCACGAGAAGGGGAGCCGTTGGTCATGAGCAGTTCTTC. Its protein product is CATRRGAVGHEQFF.

This clone has only a few counts. CDR3 in amino acids: CASSFGPATGELFF. Written as DNA, the CDR3 is TGTGCCAGCAGCTTTGGTCCAGCCACCGGGGAGCTGTTTTTT. The chain carries TRBV11-1 and TRBJ2-2; no clear D gene. This CDR3 has 14 amino acids. Trimming stripped 3 bases from V and 4 bases from J, with 9 bases between. Germline V gene lookup returns CDR1 SGHAT and CDR2 FQDESV (reference sequence).

The chain couples TRBV7-9 to TRBJ2-3; D gene uncertain. Germline-derived CDR1 and CDR2 are SEHNR and FQNEAQ (reference sequence). Trimming removed 6 bases at V and 2 bases at J, with 9 bases between. The CDR3 length is 13 residues. As DNA, the CDR3 is TGTGCCAGCAGTTACACGGACACAGATACGCAGTATTTT. Protein sequence: CASSYTDTDTQYF.

The J gene is TRBJ1-2, the V gene TRBV29-1, with D maybe TRBD1 (5 bases). V lost 6 bases to trimming and J lost 7 bases, with 21 bases between them. CDR1 is SQVTM and CDR2 is ANQGSEA in the germline V gene. CDR3 length: 14 residues. CDR3 nucleotide sequence: TGCAGCGTCGCCCTAACTTTCCGGGACCGTGGCTACACCTTC. Its protein product is CSVALTFRDRGYTF. Filled out from reference TRBV29-1 and TRBJ1-2, the complete variable domain reads SAVISQKPSRDICQRGTSLTIQCQVDSQVTMMFWYRQQPGQSLTLIATANQGSEATYESGFVIDKFPISRPNLTFSTLTVSNMSPEDSSIYLCSVALTFRDRGYTFGSGTRLTVV.

This clone was picked up a small number of times. This chain connects TRBV6-1 to TRBJ2-1; 7 positions agree with TRBD2. CDR1 is MNHNS and CDR2 is SASEGT in the germline V gene. Germline trimming cut 4 bases from V and 3 bases from J; bases unmatched to any gene: 9. The length of the CDR3 is 16 residues. The CDR3, as DNA: TGTGCCAGCAGTGGAAGCGGGGTATTAGGCTACAATGAGCAGTTCTTC. Translating gives CASSGSGVLGYNEQFF.

The chain recombines TRBV7-3 with TRBJ2-2, with D possibly matching TRBD2 (6 bases). V dropped 5 bases and J dropped 5 bases, with 12 bases sitting between them. Germline loops: CDR1 SGHTA, CDR2 FQGTGA. The CDR3 loop spans 14 amino acids. CDR3: CASSLGGDTGELFF. In DNA, the CDR3 is TGTGCCAGCAGCCTTGGAGGGGATACCGGGGAGCTGTTTTTT.

The V gene is TRBV2, the J gene TRBJ2-1; D could derive from TRBD1 or TRBD2 (5 bases each). The germline V gene has CDR1 SNHLY and CDR2 FYNNEI. This CDR3 is 14 amino acids long. V lost 7 bases and J 0 bases, leaving 10 bases between the germline ends. Written as DNA, the CDR3 is TGTGCCAGCAAGACGGGGCTCTCCTACAATGAGCAGTTCTTC. Translated, it gives CASKTGLSYNEQFF.

The gene calls are TRBV2 and TRBJ1-2, with TRBD1 identical over 9 bases. The V gene end was trimmed by 5 bases and the J gene end by 4 bases; junction bases not matched to a gene: 8. Germline CDR1 is SNHLY and CDR2 is FYNNEI. CDR3 length equals 15 residues. The CDR3 protein is CASSSGTGSVYGYTF. The CDR3 coding sequence is TGTGCCAGCAGTTCCGGGACAGGGTCGGTCTATGGCTACACCTTC.

The CDR3: CASSSGGSSYNEQFF. CDR3 nucleotide sequence: TGTGCCAGCAGCTCCGGGGGGAGTTCCTACAATGAGCAGTTCTTC. This chain links TRBV7-9 with TRBJ2-1; TRBD2 aligns across 7 bases. The V gene end was trimmed by 4 bases and the J gene end by 1 base; junction bases not matched to a gene: 4. The CDR3 runs 15 residues. Germline V gene data show CDR1 as SEHNR and CDR2 as FQNEAQ (reference sequence).

The V call is TRBV29-1, the J call TRBJ1-4; TRBD1 matches 10 bases. The germline CDR1 and CDR2 sequences are SQVTM and ANQGSEA. CDR3 length: 15 amino acids. The V segment lost 7 bases and the J segment 3 bases; nucleotides outside the gene matches: 8. CDR3 in DNA: TGCAGCGCCCTCGACAGGGGGCTGCCTAATGAAAAACTGTTTTTT. Its translation is CSALDRGLPNEKLFF.

This chain connects TRBV5-1 to TRBJ1-2; D is perhaps TRBD1 (5 bases). The V end lost 5 bases, the J end lost 2 bases, and 13 bases lay between the germline ends. Per germline, CDR1 SGHRS and CDR2 YFSETQ. CDR3 length: 14 amino acids. DNA for the CDR3: TGCGCCAGCAGTTTCGATTCAGGGAACTATGGCTACACCTTC. Translating it yields CASSFDSGNYGYTF.

The rearrangement links TRBV27 to TRBJ2-7; D not certain. The germline V gene has CDR1 MNHEY and CDR2 SMNVEV (reference sequence). CDR3 length: 17 residues. Trimming removed 5 bases from V and 2 bases from J, with 22 bases in between. CDR3 DNA: TGTGCCAGCAGTGCTGCGTTAGGACGTGCAAGCGCCTACGAGCAGTACTTC. It encodes CASSAALGRASAYEQYF.

This clone was seen a few times. The rearrangement uses TRBV5-4 and TRBJ1-1; D remains unclear. The CDR3 is made up of 12 amino acids. The germline gives CDR1 SGHNT, CDR2 YYREEE (reference sequence). V was clipped by 4 bases and J by 6 bases, with 10 bases between them. The CDR3 loop is CASSPERSEAFF. CDR3 sequence (DNA): TGTGCCAGCAGCCCAGAGAGGTCTGAAGCTTTCTTT. Complete variable domain (other parts from reference TRBV5-4 and TRBJ1-1): ETGVTQSPTHLIKTRGQQVTLRCSSQSGHNTVSWYQQALGQGPQFIFQYYREEENGRGNFPPRFSGLQFPNYSSELNVNALELDDSALYLCASSPERSEAFFGQGTRLTVV.

V usage is TRBV4-1 and J usage is TRBJ2-7; 11 bases are a match to TRBD2. The CDR3 totals 15 residues. Losses at the gene ends were 0 bases for V and 3 bases for J; bases not matched to a gene: 1. Germline V gene lookup returns CDR1 MGHRA and CDR2 YSYEKL. The CDR3 here is CASSQDGTSGYEQYF. The CDR3 bases are TGCGCCAGCAGCCAAGACGGGACTAGCGGCTACGAGCAGTACTTC.

This clone was counted only a few times. V and J are TRBV6-4 and TRBJ1-1; D unclear. V dropped 4 bases and J dropped 4 bases, with 10 bases sitting between them. CDR3 size: 13 residues. Germline V gene sequence: CDR1 MRHNA, CDR2 SNTAGT. The DNA for the CDR3 is TGTGCCAGCAGTGTCACGGTCGGCACTGAAGCTTTCTTT. Translated, it gives CASSVTVGTEAFF.

V and J are TRBV2 and TRBJ1-3, with TRBD1 matching 7 bases. The CDR3 length is 15 residues. V shed 6 bases and J 0 bases; nucleotides not matched to a gene: 5. The V gene's germline CDR1 is SNHLY and CDR2 FYNNEI. Here the CDR3 reads CASRDTGASGNTIYF. The CDR3 DNA is TGTGCCAGCAGAGATACAGGGGCCTCTGGAAACACCATATATTTT. Full variable domain (remainder filled in from reference TRBV2 and TRBJ1-3): EPEVTQTPSHQVTQMGQEVILRCVPISNHLYFYWYRQILGQKVEFLVSFYNNEISEKSEIFDDQFSVERPDGSNFTLKIRSTKLEDSAMYFCASRDTGASGNTIYFGEGSWLTVV.

Only a few counts were recorded for this clone. The chain recombines TRBV7-2 with TRBJ1-1; D is undetermined. Germline V gene lookup returns CDR1 SGHTA and CDR2 FQGNSA. The CDR3 is 13 amino acids. V lost 4 bases, J lost 2 bases, and 8 bases lay in between. CDR3 DNA sequence: TGTGCCAGCAGCTCCTTCATTAACACTGAAGCTTTCTTT. This gives the protein CASSSFINTEAFF.

The chain couples TRBV11-3 to TRBJ2-2; perhaps TRBD2 as D (6 bases). CDR3 length: 18 residues. CDR1 SGHNT and CDR2 YENEEA come from the germline V gene. V lost 5 bases and J lost 0, with 19 bases in between. CDR3 sequence: CASSPRRGHTTNTGELFF. DNA for the CDR3: TGTGCCAGCAGCCCCCGGAGGGGTCACACCACGAACACCGGGGAGCTGTTTTTT.